These 19 T cell receptor beta chains were sequenced from one sample in a study of technical replicates of blood from a handful of donors. The data were produced by immunoSEQ multiplex PCR, yet TCRdb's version contains in-frame clones alone and is incomplete. Of about 70,000 clones in the sample, 85% to 95% are singletons; the top ten hold over 0.35%. The sequenced sample was T cells isolated from PBMCs. The receptor set was obtained from a human donor in good health.

This chain joins TRBV11-2 and TRBJ1-1; 8 nucleotides agree with TRBD1. V gave up 3 bases and J gave up 7 bases; unmatched junction bases: 1. The CDR3 is 12 amino acids. The germline CDR1 and CDR2 sequences are SGHAT and FQNNGV. In DNA, the CDR3 is TGTGCCAGCAGCTTGGACAGGGATGAAGCTTTCTTT. It yields the protein CASSLDRDEAFF. Combining the CDR3 with reference TRBV11-2 and TRBJ1-1 gives the whole variable domain EAGVAQSPRYKIIEKRQSVAFWCNPISGHATLYWYQQILGQGPKLLIQFQNNGVVDDSQLPKDRFSAERLKGVDSTLKIQPAKLEDSAVYLCASSLDRDEAFFGQGTRLTVV.

This clone was counted only a few times. The chain recombines TRBV4-3 with TRBJ2-2; a weak D match, TRBD2 (6 bases). The CDR3 sequence is 14 residues long. The V gene's germline CDR1 is LGHNA and CDR2 YSLEER. Trimming cost V 8 bases and J 1 base, with 11 bases left between them. The CDR3, as DNA: TGCGCCAGCCGACCGGGGGTGAACACCGGGGAGCTGTTTTTT. It is translated as CASRPGVNTGELFF.

This chain connects TRBV6-1 to TRBJ1-5, with D tentatively TRBD1 (6 bases). CDR3 length: 16 residues. Germline CDR1 MNHNS, CDR2 SASEGT. V was shortened by 1 base and J by 3 bases, with 13 bases between the two germline ends. CDR3: CASSEGTGTHNQPQHF. The CDR3 region has the DNA TGTGCCAGCAGTGAAGGTACCGGGACACACAATCAGCCCCAGCATTTT.

The rearrangement uses TRBV7-3 and TRBJ2-7; D not resolved. Trimming stripped 2 bases from V and 0 bases from J, with 8 bases between. This CDR3 contains 14 residues. In germline, CDR1 is SGHTA, CDR2 FQGTGA. In nucleotides, the CDR3 is TGTGCCAGCAGCTTACACGCGAGCTCCTACGAGCAGTACTTC. It encodes CASSLHASSYEQYF.

The CDR3 DNA follows: TGTGCCATCAGCGTGGCCTCGAGGGACACCATATATTTT. Translating it yields CAISVASRDTIYF. The chain employs TRBV10-3 and TRBJ1-3, with D unclear. In germline, CDR1 is ENHRY, CDR2 SYGVKD. Trimming removed 6 bases from V and 8 bases from J, with 14 bases in between. The CDR3 runs to 13 residues.

V usage is TRBV19 and J usage is TRBJ2-3; 8 bases map to TRBD2. Germline lookup yields CDR1 LNHDA and CDR2 SQIVND (reference sequence). The CDR3 has 15 residues. J gave up 0 bases and V 5 bases, and 4 bases lay outside the gene matches. The CDR3 sequence is CASSVTSGSTDTQYF. In DNA, the CDR3 is TGTGCCAGTAGTGTTACTAGCGGTAGCACAGATACGCAGTATTTT. Full variable domain (outside the CDR3, taken from reference TRBV19 and TRBJ2-3): DGGITQSPKYLFRKEGQNVTLSCEQNLNHDAMYWYRQDPGQGLRLIYYSQIVNDFQKGDIAEGYSVSREKKESFPLTVTSAQKNPTAFYLCASSVTSGSTDTQYFGPGTRLTVL.

The chain employs TRBV18 and TRBJ1-5, with D possibly matching TRBD1 (5 bases). This CDR3 has 16 residues. Germline CDR1 KGHSH, CDR2 LQKENI. Trimming removed 4 bases at V and 6 bases at J, with 19 bases between. CDR3 DNA sequence: TGTGCCAGCTCACAGTCTTCGGGGGGGATGGCTCAGCCCCAGCATTTT. It translates to CASSQSSGGMAQPQHF.

This clone was picked up one time. The chain employs TRBV28 and TRBJ2-7, with D unclear. The CDR3 contains 11 residues. Trimming stripped 6 bases from V and 4 bases from J, with 7 bases between. The germline V gene has CDR1 MDHEN and CDR2 SYDVKM. The DNA for the CDR3 is TGTGCCAGCAGCCCCGGGTACGAGCAGTACTTC. Translation gives CASSPGYEQYF.

The rearrangement links TRBV9 to TRBJ2-2, with D maybe TRBD2 (6 bases). Trimming removed 4 bases at V and 4 bases at J, with 14 bases between. The CDR3 is made up of 15 amino acids. Germline CDR1 reads SGDLS; CDR2 reads YYNGEE. The CDR3 sequence is CASSPQRVLTGELFF. CDR3 coding DNA: TGTGCCAGCAGCCCCCAGCGGGTCCTCACCGGGGAGCTGTTTTTT.

The chain has TRBV11-3 and TRBJ2-4, with 12 bases aligning to TRBD2. The V gene end was trimmed by 1 base and the J gene end by 7 bases; junction bases not matched to a gene: 8. The CDR3 is 17 amino acids. Germline V lookup: CDR1 SGHNT, CDR2 YENEEA. CDR3 bases: TGTGCCAGCAGCTTAGGACGACTAGCGGGAGTAGGGAACATTCAGTACTTC. Protein: CASSLGRLAGVGNIQYF. Full variable domain (rest looked up from reference TRBV11-3 and TRBJ2-4): EAGVVQSPRYKIIEKKQPVAFWCNPISGHNTLYWYLQNLGQGPELLIRYENEEAVDDSQLPKDRFSAERLKGVDSTLKIQPAELGDSAVYLCASSLGRLAGVGNIQYFGAGTRLSVL.

The V and J genes are TRBV6-5 and TRBJ1-2; the match to TRBD1 covers 8 bases. There are 14 residues in the CDR3. CDR1 MNHEY and CDR2 SVGAGI come from the germline V gene. Trimming removed 5 bases from V and 3 bases from J; junction bases left unmatched: 5. The CDR3 DNA is TGTGCCAGCAGTCAATCGGACAGGGACTATGGCTACACCTTC. Encoded protein: CASSQSDRDYGYTF.

Written as DNA, the CDR3 is TGTGCCAGCAGCCTTGAGACAGGGTACCAAGAGACCCAGTACTTC. This codes for CASSLETGYQETQYF. V and J are TRBV14 and TRBJ2-5, with 7 bases matching TRBD1. The CDR3 runs 15 residues. CDR1 SGHDN and CDR2 FVKESK come from the germline V gene. With 4 bases clipped from V and 0 bases from J, the junction kept 5 bases outside the gene matches.

The J gene is TRBJ2-7, the V gene TRBV15; 15 nucleotides agree with TRBD2. Germline CDR1 and CDR2: LNHNV and YYDKDF (reference sequence). The length of the CDR3 is 15 residues. The trim removed 6 bases at V and 6 bases at J, leaving 6 bases unmatched. For the CDR3, the DNA is TGTGCCACCAGTACCGGACTAGCGGGAGGGCTCGAGCAGTACTTC. This translates into CATSTGLAGGLEQYF.

The rearrangement uses TRBV28 and TRBJ1-1, with 8 bases lining up with TRBD1. The CDR3 totals 16 residues. Germline lookup yields CDR1 MDHEN and CDR2 SYDVKM. V dropped 2 bases and J dropped 6; count of bases not matched to a gene: 11. This chain's CDR3 is CASSLRGDRIGAEAFF. As DNA, the CDR3 is TGTGCCAGCAGTTTAAGGGGGGACAGGATAGGGGCTGAAGCTTTCTTT. The entire variable domain, with the rest obtained from reference TRBV28 and TRBJ1-1, is as follows: DVKVTQSSRYLVKRTGEKVFLECVQDMDHENMFWYRQDPGLGLRLIYFSYDVKMKEKGDIPEGYSVSREKKERFSLILESASTNQTSMYLCASSLRGDRIGAEAFFGQGTRLTVV.

The count of this clone is one. V is TRBV6-6 and J is TRBJ2-3, with TRBD2 matching 8 bases. This CDR3 contains 16 residues. The V gene end was trimmed by 10 bases and the J gene end by 1 base; junction bases not matched to a gene: 13. CDR1 and CDR2 from the germline V gene are MNHNY and SVGAGI (reference sequence). The CDR3 sequence is CAIMGDLAGGTDTQYF. CDR3 bases: TGTGCCATCATGGGCGACCTAGCGGGTGGCACAGATACGCAGTATTTT.

The chain couples TRBV29-1 to TRBJ1-3; TRBD1 might be the D (5 bases). CDR1 is SQVTM and CDR2 is ANQGSEA in the germline V gene. The CDR3 totals 13 residues. The V gene lost 7 bases and the J gene lost 0 bases, with 10 bases spanning the gap. This CDR3 reads CSAVTGSGNTIYF. The CDR3 nucleotides read TGCAGCGCCGTCACAGGCTCTGGAAACACCATATATTTT.

As DNA, the CDR3 is TGTGCCTGGAGTGTAGGGGTCACGCATGAAAAACTGTTTTTT. Protein: CAWSVGVTHEKLFF. V is TRBV30 and J is TRBJ1-4, with D possibly being TRBD1 (5 bases). CDR1 and CDR2 from the germline V gene are GTSNPN and SVGIG (reference sequence). This CDR3 is 14 amino acids long. Trimming pared 0 bases from V and 6 bases from J, leaving 11 bases between.

This clone appeared a single time. The J gene is TRBJ2-7, the V gene TRBV9, with 11 bases matching TRBD1. The trim removed 3 bases at V and 7 bases at J, leaving 6 bases unmatched. CDR1 is SGDLS, CDR2 YYNGEE, per germline. The CDR3 extends over 14 amino acids. CDR3 sequence reads: CASSATGQGGEQYF. As DNA, the CDR3 is TGTGCCAGCAGCGCCACGGGACAGGGGGGTGAGCAGTACTTC.

This rearrangement joins TRBV2 to TRBJ2-7; D call uncertain. The CDR3 sequence is 13 residues long. The V end was cut by 7 bases, the J end by 4 bases, with 14 bases between. CDR1 is SNHLY and CDR2 is FYNNEI in the germline V gene. The CDR3: CASKLLGEYEQYF. CDR3 in DNA: TGTGCCAGCAAACTCCTTGGAGAGTACGAGCAGTACTTC.